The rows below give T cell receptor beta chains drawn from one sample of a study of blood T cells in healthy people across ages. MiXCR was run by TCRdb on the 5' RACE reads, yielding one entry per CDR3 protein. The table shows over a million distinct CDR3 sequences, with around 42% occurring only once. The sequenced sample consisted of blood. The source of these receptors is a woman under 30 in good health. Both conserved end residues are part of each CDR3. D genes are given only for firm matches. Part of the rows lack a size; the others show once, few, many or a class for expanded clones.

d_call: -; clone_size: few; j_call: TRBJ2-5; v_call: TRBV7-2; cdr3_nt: TGTGCCAGCAGCCCAAGGTGGCAGCAACCAACAGAGACCCAGTACTTC; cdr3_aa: CASSPRWQQPTETQYF
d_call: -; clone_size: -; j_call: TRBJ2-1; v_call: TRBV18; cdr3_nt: TGTGCCAGCTCACCAGGGTGGGGTGAGCAGTTCTTC; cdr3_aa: CASSPGWGEQFF
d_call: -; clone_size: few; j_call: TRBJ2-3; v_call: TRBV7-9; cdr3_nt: TGTGCCAGCAGCTCCGGCCAGGCCGCCCAAGATACGCAGTATTTT; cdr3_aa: CASSSGQAAQDTQYF
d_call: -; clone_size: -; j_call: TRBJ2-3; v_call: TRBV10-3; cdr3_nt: TGTGCCATCAGTGAAACGGAGATTAGCCCAGATACGCAGTATTTT; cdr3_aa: CAISETEISPDTQYF
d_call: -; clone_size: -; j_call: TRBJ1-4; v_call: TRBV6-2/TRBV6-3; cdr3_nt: TGTGCCAGCAGTTACCCCCGGGGGCAAGCAACTAATGAAAAACTGTTTTTT; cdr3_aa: CASSYPRGQATNEKLFF
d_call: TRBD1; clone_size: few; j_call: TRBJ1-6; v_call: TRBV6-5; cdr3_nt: TGTGCCAGCAAAAACCGTCAGGGGGCGAATTCACCCCTCCACTTT; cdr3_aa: CASKNRQGANSPLHF
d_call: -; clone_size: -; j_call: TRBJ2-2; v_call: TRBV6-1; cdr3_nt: TGTGCCAGCAGTGAATTCGGGGGCGCCCCCAGTCCCGGGGAGCTGTTTTTT; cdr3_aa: CASSEFGGAPSPGELFF
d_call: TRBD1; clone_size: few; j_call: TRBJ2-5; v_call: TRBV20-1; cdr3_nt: TGCAGTGCTAGTGGGGACAGGGGGACGGAGACCCAGTACTTC; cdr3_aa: CSASGDRGTETQYF
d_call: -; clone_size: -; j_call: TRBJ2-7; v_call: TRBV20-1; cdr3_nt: TGCAGTGCTAGAACCGCGGACGAGCAGTACTTC; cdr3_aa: CSARTADEQYF
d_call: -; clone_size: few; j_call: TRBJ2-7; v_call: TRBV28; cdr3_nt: TGTGCCAGCAGTCCCCCGGGGGGCGTTGCCTACGAGCAGTACTTC; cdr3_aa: CASSPPGGVAYEQYF
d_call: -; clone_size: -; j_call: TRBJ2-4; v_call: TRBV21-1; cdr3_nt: TGTGCCAGCAGCAAAAAGGAGAGGCAGGGTCTAGCTGCCAAAAACATTCAGTACTTC; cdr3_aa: CASSKKERQGLAAKNIQYF
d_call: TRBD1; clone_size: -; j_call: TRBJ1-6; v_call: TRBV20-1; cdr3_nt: TGCAGTGCTAGAGGAGACAGGGGGAGTTCACCCCTCCACTTT; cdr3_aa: CSARGDRGSSPLHF
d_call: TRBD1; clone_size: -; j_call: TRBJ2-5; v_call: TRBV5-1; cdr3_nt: TGCGCCAGCGAGACAGGGGTCGGAGAGACCCAGTACTTC; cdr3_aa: CASETGVGETQYF
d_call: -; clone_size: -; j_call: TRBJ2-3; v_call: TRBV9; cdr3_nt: TGTGCCAGCAGCTTCTCGACTCGCACAGATACGCAGTATTTT; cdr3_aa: CASSFSTRTDTQYF
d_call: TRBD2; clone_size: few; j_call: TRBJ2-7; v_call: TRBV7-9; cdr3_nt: TGTGCCAGCAGCGAGAGACTAGCGTTCGAGCAGTACTTC; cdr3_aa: CASSERLAFEQYF
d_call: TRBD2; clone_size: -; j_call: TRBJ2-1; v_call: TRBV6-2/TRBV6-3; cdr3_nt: TGTGCCAGCTCCAGCGGGATCGACAATGAGCAGTTCTTC; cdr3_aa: CASSSGIDNEQFF
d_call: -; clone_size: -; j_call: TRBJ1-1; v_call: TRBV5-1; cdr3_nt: TGCGCCAGCAGCTTGGCCCGGGGCACGATCACTCCTGAAGCTTTCTTT; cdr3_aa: CASSLARGTITPEAFF
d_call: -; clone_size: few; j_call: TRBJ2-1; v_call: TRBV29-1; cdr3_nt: TGCAGCTCTGGGCGGGGTACCTACAATGAGCAGTTCTTC; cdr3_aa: CSSGRGTYNEQFF
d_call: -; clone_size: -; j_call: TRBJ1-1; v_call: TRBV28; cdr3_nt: TGTGCCAGCACCTCATGGGGGGTTAGCGGAGCTTTCTTT; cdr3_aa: CASTSWGVSGAFF
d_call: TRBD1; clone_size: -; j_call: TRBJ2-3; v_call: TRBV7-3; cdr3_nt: TGTGCCAGCAGCTTAATTGGAACAGGGGCAGATACGCAGTATTTT; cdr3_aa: CASSLIGTGADTQYF
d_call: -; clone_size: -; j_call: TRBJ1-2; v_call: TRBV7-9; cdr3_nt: TGTGCCAGCAGCTTATTAGATGTGAATGGCTACACCTTC; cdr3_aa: CASSLLDVNGYTF
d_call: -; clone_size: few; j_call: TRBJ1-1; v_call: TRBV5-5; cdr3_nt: TGTGCCAGCAGCTTGGGGTTTCTGGACCTGAACACTGAAGCTTTCTTT; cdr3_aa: CASSLGFLDLNTEAFF
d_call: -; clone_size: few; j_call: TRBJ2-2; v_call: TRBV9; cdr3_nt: TGTGCCAGTGGGGCGGGGCCTTTGGGGGAGCTGTTTTTT; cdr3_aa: CASGAGPLGELFF